This T cell receptor beta chain was sequenced in a study of T cell repertoires in cytomegalovirus infection. Overall study context: An indication of both CMV infection and matching HLA type came from public TCR beta signatures. Study-level points and caveats: In two of eight donors, the top clonotype was HLA-C-restricted CMV-specific. Carriage of CMV together with the relevant HLA was identifiable through cumulative public TCR beta family frequency.

This CDR3 is 14 amino acids long. CDR1 and CDR2 (germline): SGHTA, FQGNSA. The germline V and J ends were trimmed by 5 bases and 6 bases, with 13 bases remaining between them. This clonotype came up many times. Its antigen is unidentified. TCRdb itself ran the reads through MiXCR, one entry per CDR3 protein. The table lists some 700,000 distinct CDR3 sequences, roughly 35% of them singletons. The V and J genes are TRBV7-2 and TRBJ2-2, with a possible D match to TRBD2 (5 bases). The sequenced sample consisted of PBMCs. This clonotype was sampled from a human donor in good health (CMV status not recorded). Some clones in this sample may be carry-over from other donors' samples. CDR3 nucleotide sequence: TGTGCCAGCAGCCCCACCGGGGTGTCCGGGGAGCTGTTTTTT. Its protein product is CASSPTGVSGELFF.